These 21 T cell receptor beta chains were sequenced from one sample in a study of T cell responses to AZD1222 COVID-19 vaccine (dated by TCRdb to the early 2020s). The sample's time point label, in plain terms: baseline before first vaccination. Library construction relied on the immunoSEQ multiplex PCR assay. As stored in TCRdb, this immuneACCESS dataset retains in-frame rearrangements with V and J assigned. A fraction of the clones does not appear; measured against another copy, unresolved V genes explain less than half of the discrepancy, and the remainder lacks a known reason. This sample gives 95,000 to 110,000 clones in total; more than 85% of them show up just once. The ten largest clones capture 5% of the sample. The starting material was peripheral blood, obtained on day 0 of AZD1222 vaccination. These TCRs come from an adult in good health.

This chain uses TRBV2 with TRBJ2-1; no reliable D call. V was pared by 4 bases and J by 5 bases, with 3 bases between. Per germline, CDR1 SNHLY and CDR2 FYNNEI. The CDR3 sequence is 11 residues long. For the CDR3, the DNA is TGTGCCAGCAGTGGGCACAATGAGCAGTTCTTC. Encoded protein: CASSGHNEQFF.

This clone showed up just once. V and J are TRBV7-8 and TRBJ2-1; a possible D gene is TRBD1 (6 bases). CDR1 and CDR2 from the germline V gene are SGHVS and FQNEAQ. This CDR3 contains 13 residues. Trimming pared 1 base from V and 6 bases from J, leaving 7 bases between. CDR3 bases: TGTGCCAGCAGCTTAGGGGGGCTCAATGAGCAGTTCTTC. Amino acid sequence: CASSLGGLNEQFF.

This clone was seen only once. The chain links TRBV6-5 to TRBJ1-6, with D maybe TRBD1 (5 bases). CDR1 is MNHEY, CDR2 SVGAGI, per germline. The V and J ends lost 3 bases and 4 bases respectively, with 13 bases between them. CDR3 length equals 16 residues. CDR3 DNA: TGTGCCAGCAGTTATAAGGGGCGCGGGTATAATTCACCCCTCCACTTT. It specifies CASSYKGRGYNSPLHF.

The rearrangement joins TRBV2 to TRBJ2-2; D remains ambiguous. CDR1 SNHLY and CDR2 FYNNEI come from the germline V gene. The length of the CDR3 is 14 residues. V was pared by 6 bases and J by 0 bases, with 8 bases between. CDR3 DNA: TGTGCCAGCAGGTATAGCCCGAACACCGGGGAGCTGTTTTTT. Amino acids: CASRYSPNTGELFF.

This chain uses TRBV11-2 with TRBJ2-7; D gene ambiguous. This CDR3 is 15 amino acids long. Trimming pared 0 bases from V and 0 bases from J, leaving 9 bases between. The germline V gene encodes CDR1 SGHAT and CDR2 FQNNGV. This chain's CDR3 is CASSLEPNPSYEQYF. The CDR3 DNA follows: TGTGCCAGCAGCTTAGAACCTAATCCCTCCTACGAGCAGTACTTC.

This chain joins TRBV5-1 and TRBJ2-3, with a tentative D call TRBD2 (6 bases). The CDR3 contains 17 residues. Germline CDR1 is SGHRS and CDR2 is YFSETQ. V lost 0 bases, J lost 5 bases, and 19 bases lay in between. Here the CDR3 reads CASSLGFTGEGGDTQYF. CDR3 DNA: TGCGCCAGCAGCTTGGGGTTCACGGGAGAGGGAGGAGATACGCAGTATTTT.

The chain carries TRBV3-1 (or the pseudogene TRBV3-2) and TRBJ1-3; maybe TRBD1 (6 bases). Trimming left V 0 bases short and J 0 bases short, with 9 bases between. CDR3 length equals 16 residues. The V gene's germline CDR1 is LGHDT and CDR2 YNNKEL (reference sequence). CDR3 loop: CASSQEGRGSGNTIYF. The CDR3 DNA is TGTGCCAGCAGCCAAGAGGGCAGGGGCTCTGGAAACACCATATATTTT.

The V and J genes are TRBV6-2 or TRBV6-3 and TRBJ2-1, with 10 bases matching TRBD2. This CDR3 has 19 residues. The V and J ends lost 2 bases and 5 bases, in that order; junction bases with no gene match: 15. CDR1 MNHEY and CDR2 SVGEGT come from the germline V gene. CDR3 coding DNA: TGTGCCAGCAGTTACCCTAGCGGGGGACCCAACGACAAGAACAATGAGCAGTTCTTC. Its protein is CASSYPSGGPNDKNNEQFF.

The rearrangement joins TRBV6-5 to TRBJ2-7; D is ambiguous. V lost 5 bases and J lost 7, with 15 bases in between. The germline V gene has CDR1 MNHEY and CDR2 SVGAGI. The CDR3 has 13 amino acids. The CDR3 nucleotides are TGTGCCAGCAGTACCCCCCAAGAAAGGGAGCAGTACTTC. Protein product: CASSTPQEREQYF.

V is TRBV7-9 and J is TRBJ1-2; D remains unclear. From germline, CDR1 is SEHNR and CDR2 FQNEAQ (reference sequence). CDR3 length: 11 amino acids. V was cut by 5 bases and J by 7 bases, with 8 bases left in between. DNA for the CDR3: TGTGCCAGCAGCCGCGAGGGTGGCTACACCTTC. Translation gives CASSREGGYTF.

The chain joins TRBV2 to TRBJ2-2; TRBD2 might be the D (5 bases). The V and J ends lost 5 bases and 5 bases respectively, with 9 bases between them. This CDR3 spans 13 amino acids. In germline, CDR1 is SNHLY, CDR2 FYNNEI. The chain's CDR3 is CASSLSGTGELFF. CDR3 nucleotide sequence: TGTGCCAGCAGTTTGTCGGGGACCGGGGAGCTGTTTTTT.

The V and J genes are TRBV18 and TRBJ2-5; D is perhaps TRBD1 or TRBD2 (5 bases each). Germline loops: CDR1 KGHSH, CDR2 LQKENI. The CDR3 contains 16 residues. V was cut by 1 base and J by 0 bases, with 12 bases left in between. The CDR3 region has the DNA TGTGCCAGCTCACCACTGGGGGAAGGGGACCAAGAGACCCAGTACTTC. Protein: CASSPLGEGDQETQYF.

J is TRBJ1-1 and V is TRBV29-1; D gene unclear. Germline values: CDR1 SQVTM, CDR2 ANQGSEA. Trimming removed 4 bases from V and 4 bases from J, with 16 bases in between. CDR3 length equals 14 residues. In DNA, the CDR3 is TGCAGCGTTGGAATGGCGGGAGGGAGCACTGAAGCTTTCTTT. This sequence encodes CSVGMAGGSTEAFF.

The V and J genes are TRBV10-2 and TRBJ2-7; 9 nucleotides agree with TRBD1. The V segment lost 5 bases and the J segment 7 bases; nucleotides outside the gene matches: 15. This CDR3 comprises 16 residues. Germline assignment: CDR1 WSHSY and CDR2 SAAADI. The CDR3 loop is CASSLLDRGLQGEQYF. The DNA of the CDR3 is TGCGCCAGCAGTTTGTTGGACAGGGGTCTCCAGGGGGAGCAGTACTTC.

A single count supports this clone. V is TRBV3-1 (or the pseudogene TRBV3-2) and J is TRBJ1-1; 9 positions match TRBD1. CDR1 LGHDT and CDR2 YNNKEL come from the germline V gene (reference sequence). This CDR3 is 14 amino acids long. Trimming removed 4 bases from V and 5 bases from J; junction bases left unmatched: 5. CDR3 nucleotide sequence: TGTGCCAGCAGCCCGTGGACAGGGGAAACTGAAGCTTTCTTT. Residues: CASSPWTGETEAFF.

The J gene is TRBJ1-4, the V gene TRBV12-3 or TRBV12-4; D ambiguous. CDR3 length equals 13 residues. The V end lost 3 bases, the J end lost 5 bases, and 7 bases lay between the germline ends. The CDR3 reads CASSLAGNEKLFF. Written as DNA, the CDR3 is TGTGCCAGCAGTTTGGCGGGGAATGAAAAACTGTTTTTT.

The rearrangement joins TRBV11-3 to TRBJ2-5, with 12 bases aligning to TRBD2. Germline values: CDR1 SGHNT, CDR2 YENEEA. The trim removed 1 base at V and 5 bases at J, leaving 8 bases unmatched. The CDR3 contains 17 residues. CDR3 sequence: CASSLGVLAGGQETQYF. CDR3 coding DNA: TGTGCCAGCAGCTTAGGGGTCCTAGCGGGAGGGCAGGAGACCCAGTACTTC.

The chain combines TRBV5-1 with TRBJ2-6, with D maybe TRBD2 (6 bases). The ends were cut back, 0 bases at V and 0 bases at J, with 13 bases in the middle. Germline CDR1 is SGHRS and CDR2 is YFSETQ. CDR3 length equals 18 residues. Here the CDR3 reads CASSLAGGLSSGANVLTF. The DNA of the CDR3 is TGCGCCAGCAGCTTGGCCGGGGGACTTAGCTCTGGGGCCAACGTCCTGACTTTC.

The CDR3: CATSDPSGRAGETQYF. The CDR3 DNA reads TGTGCCACCAGTGACCCTAGCGGGAGGGCTGGAGAGACCCAGTACTTC. The rearrangement uses TRBV24-1 and TRBJ2-5; 12 bases are a match to TRBD2. The CDR3 has 16 residues. The germline V gene encodes CDR1 KGHDR and CDR2 SFDVKD. Losses at the gene ends were 4 bases for V and 4 bases for J; bases not matched to a gene: 6.

The genes are TRBV7-9 and TRBJ1-1, with a possible D match to TRBD1 (5 bases). CDR1 is SEHNR and CDR2 is FQNEAQ in the germline V gene (reference sequence). Deletions cut 2 bases from V and 5 bases from J, with 15 bases between. The CDR3 contains 15 residues. CDR3 sequence: CASSLSTGVGTEAFF. CDR3 nucleotides: TGTGCCAGCAGCTTAAGTACGGGGGTAGGAACTGAAGCTTTCTTT.

The CDR3, as DNA: TGTGCCAGCTCACCAGAACCGGGTGGCACTGAAGCTTTCTTT. This gives the protein CASSPEPGGTEAFF. The rearrangement joins TRBV18 to TRBJ1-1, with D hard to call. The CDR3 runs 14 residues. Deletions cut 2 bases from V and 4 bases from J, with 11 bases between. CDR1 and CDR2 (germline): KGHSH, LQKENI.